Listed below are T cell receptor beta chains from one sample, sequenced in a study of shared clonotypes between healthy human individuals. The assay was immunoSEQ multiplex PCR, and TCRdb's table has in-frame clones only and misses some. The sample shows 450,000 to 500,000 clones, approximately 80% of them seen only once. Source material: PBMCs. These receptors were taken from a woman in her forties in good health. Some clones in this sample may be carry-over from other donors' samples. Both conserved end residues are part of each CDR3. The order of the fields is V gene, CDR3 protein.

V: TRBV6-1
CDR3: CASSEVAGDYGYTF

V: TRBV7-8
CDR3: CASSLAGQGWYGYTF

V: TRBV2
CDR3: CASSDNNEQFF

V: TRBV10-1
CDR3: CASSESGASRATQYF

V: TRBV6-5
CDR3: CASRLAGTPYNEQFF

V: TRBV7-3
CDR3: CASSSTGSTEAFF

V: TRBV27
CDR3: CASSLYGGRAAKNIQYF

V: TRBV30
CDR3: CAWTANNSPLHF

V: TRBV18
CDR3: CASSLVPPEQFF

V: TRBV29-1
CDR3: CSAMTETGELFF

V: TRBV11-2
CDR3: CASSPGSGRIYEQYF

V: TRBV27
CDR3: CASSFQTGGETQYF

V: TRBV6-1
CDR3: CASSETDRGHYEQYF

V: TRBV19
CDR3: CASSGSFGRTYGYTF

V: TRBV5-8
CDR3: CAVLGGLSSYNEQFF

V: TRBV18
CDR3: CASSPDRVNTGELFF

V: TRBV18
CDR3: CASSPGRHTDTQYF

V: TRBV27
CDR3: CANWTGTASYEQYF

V: TRBV27
CDR3: CASSLMGISGVMNTEAFF

V: TRBV7-9
CDR3: CASSLSGLQFYEQYF

V: TRBV5-6
CDR3: CASSLTSGSTYSTGELFF

V: TRBV2
CDR3: CASLDRGLPNYGYTF

V: TRBV25-1
CDR3: CASNGGLYEQYF

V: TRBV28
CDR3: CASSSGWGGSYEQYF

V: TRBV7-2
CDR3: CASSHGTGETYEQYF

V: TRBV7-2
CDR3: CASSLDLGHYGYTF

V: TRBV28
CDR3: CASSNSLGGSQPQHF

V: TRBV7-8
CDR3: CASRTSTVPSGEQYF

V: TRBV2
CDR3: CASTFEGEQFF

V: TRBV27
CDR3: CASSLGRPYEQYF

V: TRBV5-1
CDR3: CASRQGTPSSYEQYF

V: TRBV7-2
CDR3: CASSLNAGGGETQYF

V: TRBV2
CDR3: CASSPISTNTEAFF

V: TRBV23-1
CDR3: CASSPRLPGTSGSTTDTQYF

V: TRBV15
CDR3: CATSRDRVSNQPQHF

V: TRBV7-2
CDR3: CASSHDALAGEWDTDTQYF

V: TRBV2
CDR3: CASRDPGLGAREQFF

V: TRBV5-1
CDR3: CASSLRYRGDPRAFF

V: TRBV5-1
CDR3: CASTQNKREGWTGELFF

V: TRBV6-5
CDR3: CASREGAYEQYF

V: TRBV9
CDR3: CASSVDPSTGELFF

V: TRBV29-1
CDR3: CSVSNRERSYEQYF

V: TRBV4-1
CDR3: CASSQNRVPTNEKLFF

V: TRBV19
CDR3: CASSIQLAGGPNRELFF

V: TRBV18
CDR3: CASSPPSFPGQYF

V: TRBV10-1
CDR3: CASSEKRTSTDTQYF

V: TRBV5-4
CDR3: CASSSIPETEAFF

V: TRBV4-1
CDR3: CASSQDPGTRGTGELFF

V: TRBV11-2
CDR3: CASSPKSLRGETQYF

V: TRBV5-6
CDR3: CASSPDRGSGYTF

V: TRBV5-5
CDR3: CASSFRTGGSYEQYF

V: TRBV27
CDR3: CASRGAEGHERETQYF